This TCR beta chain stems from a study of brain metastases from non-small cell lung cancer. In regard to this clone: What it binds is not known.

Clones were sequenced by immunoSEQ multiplex PCR, and TCRdb holds only the in-frame ones, with some missing. This table has 4,000 or so clones, roughly nine tenths appearing once. Overall study results and limits: Metastases had sparse T cells but largely shared repertoires with primaries. Brain metastases had lower T-cell infiltration than primary tumors.

The V and J ends lost 3 bases and 7 bases respectively, with 18 bases between them. This CDR3 is 15 amino acids long. The germline V gene encodes CDR1 SGHTA and CDR2 FQGTGA. Sequencing was carried out using primary lung tumor tissue. The sequence was collected from a donor at least 40 years old with non-small cell lung cancer. The chain has TRBV7-3 and TRBJ1-1; D possibly corresponds to TRBD1 (6 bases). The CDR3 sequence is CASSLLGGARGEAFF. CDR3 DNA: TGTGCCAGCAGCTTGTTGGGTGGCGCCAGGGGTGAAGCTTTCTTT. The variable domain in full, with the rest retrieved from reference TRBV7-3 and TRBJ1-1, is GAGVSQTPSNKVTEKGKYVELRCDPISGHTALYWYRQSLGQGPEFLIYFQGTGAADDSGLPNDRFFAVRPEGSVSTLKIQRTERGDSAVYLCASSLLGGARGEAFFGQGTRLTVV.